This record concerns one T cell receptor beta chain sequence. Germline loops: CDR1 MNHEY, CDR2 SMNVEV (reference sequence). With V trimmed by 3 bases and J by 12 bases, 4 bases remained unmatched. The CDR3 extends over 12 amino acids. The data derive from a study of TIL therapy for anti-PD-1-resistant metastatic lung cancer. Study context: Median tumor mutation burden was 1.5 mutations per megabase.

This was the immunoSEQ v3 assay. Assay used: immunoSEQ multiplex PCR; TCRdb lists only in-frame clones, some missing. The sample includes tens of thousands of clones, 74% of them seen just once. Sample time point: pre-treatment sample, taken before nivolumab and TIL therapy. Specimen: blood, collected at baseline. The TCR sequence derives from a woman aged 25-85 years with non-small cell lung cancer. This chain uses TRBV27 with TRBJ2-2, with TRBD2 matching 7 bases. DNA for the CDR3: TGTGCCAGCAGTTTTGGGGGGGGGAAGCTGTTTTTT. It codes for CASSFGGGKLFF.